This passage covers 13 T cell receptor beta chains from one sample sequenced in a study of cytomegalovirus exposure and HLA in healthy donors. PCR was performed using 60 Vbeta and 13 Jbeta primers. Assay: immunoSEQ multiplex PCR; the TCRdb copy retains only in-frame clones and omits some. Of 150,000 to 200,000 clones in the sample, roughly 80% are singletons; the top ten hold 7.7%. The sample was PBMCs. The receptors were sampled from a woman aged 40 to 50 in good health and CMV-seropositive.

The chain has TRBV6-7 and TRBJ2-7, with TRBD2 matching 7 bases. TRBV6-7 is an ORF for which the function is uncertain. This CDR3 has 19 residues. V lost 0 bases, J lost 0 bases, and 14 bases stayed unmatched. CDR3 DNA sequence: TGTGCCAGCAGTTACTCGATCTTATGGCGGGAGCAGATCTCCTACGAGCAGTACTTC. Translation: CASSYSILWREQISYEQYF.

The chain joins TRBV19 to TRBJ2-7, with D perhaps TRBD1 (5 bases). Between the trimmed V and J ends, which lost 3 bases and 3 bases, there was a span of 12 bases. The CDR3 covers 14 residues. The V gene's germline CDR1 is LNHDA and CDR2 SQIVND (reference sequence). The CDR3 reads CASSISGWDYEQYF. The CDR3 nucleotides are TGTGCCAGTAGTATTTCAGGGTGGGACTACGAGCAGTACTTC.

The chain has TRBV7-2 and TRBJ1-2; D is undetermined. V was clipped by 5 bases and J by 4 bases, with 17 bases between them. This CDR3 comprises 15 residues. Per germline, CDR1 SGHTA and CDR2 FQGNSA. The CDR3 reads CASSPPVPTSYGYTF. CDR3 nucleotides: TGTGCCAGCAGCCCACCGGTTCCTACTAGCTATGGCTACACCTTC.

The V gene is TRBV7-2, the J gene TRBJ1-6; 7 positions agree with TRBD1. The germline CDR1 and CDR2 sequences are SGHTA and FQGNSA. Trimming at V came to 8 bases and at J to 10 bases, leaving 11 bases not matched to a gene. CDR3 length: 14 residues. The CDR3 sequence: CASPRGGAGSPLHF. The CDR3 DNA reads TGTGCCAGCCCACGAGGGGGCGCAGGCTCACCCCTCCACTTT.

The sample holds a few counts of this clone. The chain carries TRBV9 and TRBJ1-5, with D hard to call. Germline V gene lookup returns CDR1 SGDLS and CDR2 YYNGEE. Trimming pared 0 bases from V and 2 bases from J, leaving 6 bases between. The CDR3 totals 14 residues. CDR3 nucleotides: TGTGCCAGCAGCGTAGGGGCAGGCAATCAGCCCCAGCATTTT. This sequence encodes CASSVGAGNQPQHF. Supplemented by reference TRBV9 and TRBJ1-5, the full variable domain reads DSGVTQTPKHLITATGQRVTLRCSPRSGDLSVYWYQQSLDQGLQFLIQYYNGEERAKGNILERFSAQQFPDLHSELNLSSLELGDSALYFCASSVGAGNQPQHFGDGTRLSIL.

The chain couples TRBV6-5 to TRBJ1-1, with D perhaps TRBD1 (6 bases). V was cut by 2 bases and J by 3 bases, with 13 bases left in between. The CDR3 runs to 15 residues. The germline V gene has CDR1 MNHEY and CDR2 SVGAGI. The CDR3 region has the DNA TGTGCCAGCAGTTACCTAGGGGGTCGGGACACTGAAGCTTTCTTT. It yields the protein CASSYLGGRDTEAFF.

This sequence joins TRBV29-1 and TRBJ2-4; D is undetermined. The germline V gene has CDR1 SQVTM and CDR2 ANQGSEA. CDR3 size: 11 residues. Between the trimmed V and J ends, which lost 6 bases and 5 bases, there was a span of 8 bases. CDR3 bases: TGCAGCGTAGCGATCCAAAACATTCAGTACTTC. This translates into CSVAIQNIQYF.

This clone came up once. J is TRBJ2-1 and V is TRBV7-3; the match to TRBD1 covers 7 bases. V shed 4 bases and J 8 bases; nucleotides not matched to a gene: 8. Germline V CDR1 and CDR2: SGHTA, FQGTGA. This CDR3 is built from 14 residues. CDR3 sequence: CASSSSGGIDEQFF. The CDR3 DNA sequence: TGTGCCAGCAGCTCTTCAGGGGGAATAGATGAGCAGTTCTTC.

The rearrangement uses TRBV1 and TRBJ2-4; TRBD2, the table's D call, lacks a check against the DNA. TRBV1 constitutes a pseudogene. The CDR3 spans 17 residues. Here the CDR3 reads CTSSLTGGRKAKNIQYF. The CDR3, as DNA: TGCACCAGCAGCCTAACGGGAGGGCGAAAGGCCAAAAACATTCAGTACTTC.

The CDR3 protein is CATSGNLQETQYF. CDR3 nucleotides: TGTGCCACCTCCGGGAACCTCCAGGAGACCCAGTACTTC. The rearrangement uses TRBV19 and TRBJ2-5; possible D gene TRBD2, 5 bases. Germline V gene lookup returns CDR1 LNHDA and CDR2 SQIVND (reference sequence). The CDR3 is made up of 13 amino acids. Trimming removed 10 bases from V and 5 bases from J, with 17 bases in between.

This clone came up a few times. The chain employs TRBV10-3 and TRBJ2-7; D is ambiguous. Trimming removed 2 bases at V and 2 bases at J, with 7 bases between. The CDR3 is 13 amino acids. Germline assignment: CDR1 ENHRY and CDR2 SYGVKD. CDR3 nucleotide sequence: TGTGCCATCAGTGAGACGGAGACCTACGAGCAGTACTTC. It is translated as CAISETETYEQYF.

The CDR3 sequence: CASSQSPPGHRESTGELFF. Written as DNA, the CDR3 is TGCGCCAGCAGCCAAAGCCCCCCGGGACACCGCGAAAGCACCGGGGAGCTGTTTTTT. This rearrangement joins TRBV4-3 to TRBJ2-2; D might be TRBD1 (6 bases). Trimming stripped 2 bases from V and 4 bases from J, with 23 bases between. Germline CDR1 is LGHNA and CDR2 is YSLEER. CDR3 length: 19 amino acids.

The chain carries TRBV27 and TRBJ1-4, with 7 bases identical to TRBD1. CDR3 size: 15 residues. The V gene end was trimmed by 2 bases and the J gene end by 10 bases; junction bases not matched to a gene: 10. The V gene's germline CDR1 is MNHEY and CDR2 SMNVEV (reference sequence). DNA for the CDR3: TGTGCCAGCAGTTTACGAGGGGGCGGGATGGTAAAACTGTTTTTT. This translates into CASSLRGGGMVKLFF.